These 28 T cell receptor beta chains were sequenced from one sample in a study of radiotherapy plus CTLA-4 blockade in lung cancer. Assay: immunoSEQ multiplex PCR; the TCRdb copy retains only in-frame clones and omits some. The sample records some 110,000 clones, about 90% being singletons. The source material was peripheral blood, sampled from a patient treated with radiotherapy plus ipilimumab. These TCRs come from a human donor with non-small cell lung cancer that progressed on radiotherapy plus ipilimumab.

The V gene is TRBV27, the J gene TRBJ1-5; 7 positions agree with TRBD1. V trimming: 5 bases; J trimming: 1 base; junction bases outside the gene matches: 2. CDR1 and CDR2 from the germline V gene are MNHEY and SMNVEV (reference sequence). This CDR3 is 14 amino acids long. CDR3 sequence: CASSPGGSNQPQHF. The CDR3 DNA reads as TGTGCCAGCAGTCCAGGGGGGAGCAATCAGCCCCAGCATTTT.

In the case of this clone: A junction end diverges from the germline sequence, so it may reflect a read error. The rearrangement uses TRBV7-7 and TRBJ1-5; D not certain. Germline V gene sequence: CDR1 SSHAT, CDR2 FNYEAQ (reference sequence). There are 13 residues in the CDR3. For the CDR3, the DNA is TGTGCTAGCAGCTTAGAGCTAGGCCAGCCCCAGCATTTT. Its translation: CASSLELGQPQHF.

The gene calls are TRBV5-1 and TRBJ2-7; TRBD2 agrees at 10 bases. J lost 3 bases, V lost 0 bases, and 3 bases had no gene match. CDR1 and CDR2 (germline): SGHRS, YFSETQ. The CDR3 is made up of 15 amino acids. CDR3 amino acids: CASSLGLAGVYEQYF. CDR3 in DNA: TGCGCCAGCAGCTTGGGCCTAGCGGGAGTCTACGAGCAGTACTTC.

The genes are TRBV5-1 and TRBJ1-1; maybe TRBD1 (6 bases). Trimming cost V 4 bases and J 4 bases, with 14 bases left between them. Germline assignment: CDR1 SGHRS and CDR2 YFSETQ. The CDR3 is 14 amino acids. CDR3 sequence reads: CASSTGPGATEAFF. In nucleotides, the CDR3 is TGCGCCAGCAGCACGGGACCGGGGGCCACTGAAGCTTTCTTT.

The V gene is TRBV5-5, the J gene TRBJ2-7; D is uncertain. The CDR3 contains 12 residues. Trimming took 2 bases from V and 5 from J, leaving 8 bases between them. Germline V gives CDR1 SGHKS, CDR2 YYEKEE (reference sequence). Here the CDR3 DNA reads TGTGCCAGCAGCTTCTCCGCGCACGAGCAGTACTTC. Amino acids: CASSFSAHEQYF.

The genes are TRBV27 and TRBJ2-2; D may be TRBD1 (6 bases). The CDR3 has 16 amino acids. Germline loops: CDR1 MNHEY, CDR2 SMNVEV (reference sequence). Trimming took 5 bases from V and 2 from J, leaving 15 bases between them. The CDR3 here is CASSAYRVRNTGELFF. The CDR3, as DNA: TGTGCCAGCAGTGCATACAGGGTTCGAAACACCGGGGAGCTGTTTTTT.

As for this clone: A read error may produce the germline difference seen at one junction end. The CDR3 reads CAWSASYKQYF. The DNA for the CDR3 is TGTGCCTGGAGTGCGAGCTACAAGCAGTACTTC. The chain couples TRBV30 to TRBJ2-7; D is ambiguous. CDR1 and CDR2 (germline): GTSNPN, SVGIG (reference sequence). The CDR3 length is 11 residues. Complete variable domain (other parts from reference TRBV30 and TRBJ2-7): SQTIHQWPATLVQPVGSPLSLECTVEGTSNPNLYWYRQAAGRGLQLLFYSVGIGQISSEVPQNLSASRPQDRQFILSSKKLLLSDSGFYLCAWSASYKQYFGPGTRLTVT.

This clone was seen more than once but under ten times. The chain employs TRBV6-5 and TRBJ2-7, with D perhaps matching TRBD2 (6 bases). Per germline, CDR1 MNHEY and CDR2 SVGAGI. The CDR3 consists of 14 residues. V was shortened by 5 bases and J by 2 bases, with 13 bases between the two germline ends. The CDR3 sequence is CASSGGLLAYEQYF. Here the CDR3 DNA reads TGTGCCAGCAGTGGGGGACTCCTAGCCTACGAGCAGTACTTC.

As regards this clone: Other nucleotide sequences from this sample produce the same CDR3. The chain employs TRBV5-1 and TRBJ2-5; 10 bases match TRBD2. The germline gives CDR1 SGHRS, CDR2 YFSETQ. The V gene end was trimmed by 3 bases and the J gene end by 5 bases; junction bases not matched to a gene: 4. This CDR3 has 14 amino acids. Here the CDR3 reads CASSSSGSWETQYF. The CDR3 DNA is TGCGCCAGCAGCTCTAGCGGGAGTTGGGAGACCCAGTACTTC.

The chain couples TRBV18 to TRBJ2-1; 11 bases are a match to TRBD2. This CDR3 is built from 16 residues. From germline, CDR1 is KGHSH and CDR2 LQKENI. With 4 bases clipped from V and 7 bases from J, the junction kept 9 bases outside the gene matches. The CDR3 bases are TGTGCCAGCTCACGGGAAAGGACTAGCGGGTTGAATGAGCAGTTCTTC. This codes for CASSRERTSGLNEQFF.

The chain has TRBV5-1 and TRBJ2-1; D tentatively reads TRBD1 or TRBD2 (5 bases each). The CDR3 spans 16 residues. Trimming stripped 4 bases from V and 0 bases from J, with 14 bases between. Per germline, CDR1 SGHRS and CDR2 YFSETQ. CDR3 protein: CASSRDGTSSYNEQFF. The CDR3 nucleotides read TGCGCCAGCAGCCGGGACGGGACCAGCTCCTACAATGAGCAGTTCTTC.

The CDR3 bases are TGTGCCAGCAGCTGGGACAGACAAGAGACCCAGTACTTC. Its protein is CASSWDRQETQYF. The chain carries TRBV5-4 and TRBJ2-5; TRBD1 agrees at 7 bases. CDR1 is SGHNT and CDR2 is YYREEE in the germline V gene (reference sequence). V shed 3 bases and J 2 bases; nucleotides not matched to a gene: 1. The CDR3 spans 13 residues.

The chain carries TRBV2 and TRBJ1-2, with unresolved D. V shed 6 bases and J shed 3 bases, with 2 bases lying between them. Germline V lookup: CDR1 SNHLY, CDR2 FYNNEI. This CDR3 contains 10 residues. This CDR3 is CASRDYGYTF. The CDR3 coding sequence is TGTGCCAGCAGAGACTATGGCTACACCTTC.

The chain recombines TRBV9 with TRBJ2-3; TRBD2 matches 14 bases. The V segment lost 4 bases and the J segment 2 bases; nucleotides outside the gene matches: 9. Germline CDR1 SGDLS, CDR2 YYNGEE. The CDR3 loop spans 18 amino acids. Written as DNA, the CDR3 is TGTGCCAGCAGCCCTGGACTAGCGGGAGGCCCCCTCACAGATACGCAGTATTTT. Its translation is CASSPGLAGGPLTDTQYF.

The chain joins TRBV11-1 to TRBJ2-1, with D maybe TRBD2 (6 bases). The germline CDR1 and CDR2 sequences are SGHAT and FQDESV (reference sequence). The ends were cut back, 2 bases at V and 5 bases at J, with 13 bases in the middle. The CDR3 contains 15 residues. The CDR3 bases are TGTGCCAGCAGCTTACCGGGACTGGGGAACAATGAGCAGTTCTTC. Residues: CASSLPGLGNNEQFF. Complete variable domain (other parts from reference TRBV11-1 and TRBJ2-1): EAEVAQSPRYKITEKSQAVAFWCDPISGHATLYWYRQILGQGPELLVQFQDESVVDDSQLPKDRFSAERLKGVDSTLKIQPAELGDSAMYLCASSLPGLGNNEQFFGPGTRLTVL.

CDR3 nucleotides: TGTGCCTGGAGTGGGGGGACATCATACTCTGGAAACACCATATATTTT. Protein product: CAWSGGTSYSGNTIYF. J is TRBJ1-3 and V is TRBV30, with D tentatively TRBD1 (6 bases). CDR1 GTSNPN and CDR2 SVGIG come from the germline V gene (reference sequence). CDR3 length: 16 residues. Trimming cost V 1 base and J 0 bases, with 13 bases left between them.

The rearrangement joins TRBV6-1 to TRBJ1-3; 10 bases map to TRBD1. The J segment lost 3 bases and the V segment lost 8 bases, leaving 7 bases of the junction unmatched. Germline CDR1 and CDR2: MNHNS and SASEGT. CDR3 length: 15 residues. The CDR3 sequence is CASRDRGYDGNTIYF. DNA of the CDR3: TGTGCCAGCCGGGACAGGGGTTATGATGGAAACACCATATATTTT.

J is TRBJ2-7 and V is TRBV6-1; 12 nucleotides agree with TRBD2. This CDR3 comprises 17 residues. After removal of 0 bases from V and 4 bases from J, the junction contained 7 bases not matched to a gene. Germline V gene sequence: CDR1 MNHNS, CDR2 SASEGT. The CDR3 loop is CASSEADRTSGVYEQYF. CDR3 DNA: TGTGCCAGCAGTGAAGCGGACAGGACTAGCGGGGTTTACGAGCAGTACTTC.

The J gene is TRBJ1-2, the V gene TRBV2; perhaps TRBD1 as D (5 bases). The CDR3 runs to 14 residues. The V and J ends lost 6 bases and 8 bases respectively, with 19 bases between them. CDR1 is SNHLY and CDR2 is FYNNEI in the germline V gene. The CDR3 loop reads CASRRDLSSWGYTF. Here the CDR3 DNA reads TGTGCCAGCAGGAGGGACCTTTCAAGTTGGGGCTACACCTTC. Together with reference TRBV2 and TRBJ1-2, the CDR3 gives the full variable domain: EPEVTQTPSHQVTQMGQEVILRCVPISNHLYFYWYRQILGQKVEFLVSFYNNEISEKSEIFDDQFSVERPDGSNFTLKIRSTKLEDSAMYFCASRRDLSSWGYTFGSGTRLTVV.

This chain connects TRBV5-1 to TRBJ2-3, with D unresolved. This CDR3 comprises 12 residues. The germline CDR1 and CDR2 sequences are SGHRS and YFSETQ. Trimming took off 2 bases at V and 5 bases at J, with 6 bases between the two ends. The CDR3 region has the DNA TGCGCCAGCAGCTTAACTGAAGATACGCAGTATTTT. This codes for CASSLTEDTQYF.

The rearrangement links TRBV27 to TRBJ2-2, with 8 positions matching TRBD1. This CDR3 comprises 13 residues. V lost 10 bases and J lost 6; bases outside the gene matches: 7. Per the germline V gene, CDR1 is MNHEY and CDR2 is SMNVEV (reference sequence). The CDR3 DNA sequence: TGTGCCAAGGACAGGGATCGACCCGGGGAGCTGTTTTTT. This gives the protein CAKDRDRPGELFF.

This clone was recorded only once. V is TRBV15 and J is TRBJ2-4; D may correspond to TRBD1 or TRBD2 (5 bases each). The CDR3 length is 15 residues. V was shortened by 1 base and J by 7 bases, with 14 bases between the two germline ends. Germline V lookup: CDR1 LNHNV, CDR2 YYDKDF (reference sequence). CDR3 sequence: CATSRVGVAMNIQYF. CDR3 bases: TGTGCCACCAGCAGAGTAGGGGTAGCGATGAACATTCAGTACTTC.

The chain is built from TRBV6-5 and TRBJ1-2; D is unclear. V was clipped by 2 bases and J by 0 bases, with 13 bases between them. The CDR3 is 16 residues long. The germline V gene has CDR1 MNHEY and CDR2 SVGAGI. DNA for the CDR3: TGTGCCAGCAGTTACGGAAAGGGATTGGCTAACTATGGCTACACCTTC. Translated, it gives CASSYGKGLANYGYTF.

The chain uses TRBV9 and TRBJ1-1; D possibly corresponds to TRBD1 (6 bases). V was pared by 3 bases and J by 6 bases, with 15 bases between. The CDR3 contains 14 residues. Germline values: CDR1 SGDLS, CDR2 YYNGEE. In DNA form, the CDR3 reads TGTGCCAGCAGCGGGACTTCGGGGGGCGCTGAAGCTTTCTTT. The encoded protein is CASSGTSGGAEAFF.

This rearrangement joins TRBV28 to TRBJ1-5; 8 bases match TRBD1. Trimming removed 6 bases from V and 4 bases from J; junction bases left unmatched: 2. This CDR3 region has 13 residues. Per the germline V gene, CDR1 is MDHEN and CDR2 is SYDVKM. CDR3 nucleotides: TGTGCCAGCAGCCGGACAGGGAATCAGCCCCAGCATTTT. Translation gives CASSRTGNQPQHF.

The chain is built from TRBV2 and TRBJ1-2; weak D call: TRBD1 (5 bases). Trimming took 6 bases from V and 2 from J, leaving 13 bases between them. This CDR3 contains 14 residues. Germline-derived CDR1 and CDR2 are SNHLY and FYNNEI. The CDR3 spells CASSPLGQNYGYTF. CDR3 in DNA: TGTGCCAGCAGCCCTCTGGGGCAGAACTATGGCTACACCTTC. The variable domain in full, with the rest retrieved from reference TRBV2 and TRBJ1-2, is EPEVTQTPSHQVTQMGQEVILRCVPISNHLYFYWYRQILGQKVEFLVSFYNNEISEKSEIFDDQFSVERPDGSNFTLKIRSTKLEDSAMYFCASSPLGQNYGYTFGSGTRLTVV.

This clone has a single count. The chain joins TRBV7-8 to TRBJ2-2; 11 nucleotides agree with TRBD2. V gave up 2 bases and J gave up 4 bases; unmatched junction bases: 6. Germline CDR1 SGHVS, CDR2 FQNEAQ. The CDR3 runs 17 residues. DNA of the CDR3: TGTGCCAGCAGCTTAATACTAGCGGGAGCTCCCACCGGGGAGCTGTTTTTT. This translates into CASSLILAGAPTGELFF.

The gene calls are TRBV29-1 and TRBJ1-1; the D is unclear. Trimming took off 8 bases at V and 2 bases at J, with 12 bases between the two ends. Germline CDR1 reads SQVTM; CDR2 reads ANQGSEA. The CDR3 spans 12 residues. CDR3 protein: CSTRTTNTEAFF. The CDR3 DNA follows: TGCAGCACAAGAACCACCAACACTGAAGCTTTCTTT.